This TCR beta chain was captured in a study of T cell repertoires in cytomegalovirus infection. Germline V gene sequence: CDR1 MGHRA, CDR2 YSYEKL. This CDR3 contains 17 residues. V was clipped by 3 bases and J by 4 bases; unmatched bases: 8. Each CDR3 protein gets one entry after TCRdb re-called the reads with MiXCR. This table has approximately 750,000 distinct CDR3 sequences, approximately 34% appearing once. The J gene is TRBJ2-6, the V gene TRBV4-1, with 8 nucleotides matching TRBD1. Sequencing used PBMCs. The receptor comes from a human donor in good health (CMV status not recorded). Some clones in this sample may be carry-over from other donors' samples. CDR3: CASSHTTGAQGANVLTF. The DNA of the CDR3 is TGCGCCAGCAGCCACACGACAGGGGCTCAAGGGGCCAACGTCCTGACTTTC.